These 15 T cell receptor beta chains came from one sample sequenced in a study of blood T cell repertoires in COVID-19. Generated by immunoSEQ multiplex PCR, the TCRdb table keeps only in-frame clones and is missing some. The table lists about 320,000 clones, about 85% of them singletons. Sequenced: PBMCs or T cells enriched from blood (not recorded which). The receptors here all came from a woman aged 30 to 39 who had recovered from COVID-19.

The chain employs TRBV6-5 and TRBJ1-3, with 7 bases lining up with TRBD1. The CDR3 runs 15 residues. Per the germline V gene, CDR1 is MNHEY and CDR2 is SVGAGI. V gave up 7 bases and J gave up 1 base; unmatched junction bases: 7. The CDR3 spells CASTVEGASGNTIYF. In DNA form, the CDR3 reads TGTGCCAGCACTGTGGAGGGGGCTTCTGGAAACACCATATATTTT.

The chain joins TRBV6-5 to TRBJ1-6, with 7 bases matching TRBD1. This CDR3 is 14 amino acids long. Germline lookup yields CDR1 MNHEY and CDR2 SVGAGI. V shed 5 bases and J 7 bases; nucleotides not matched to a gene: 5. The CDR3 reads CASSRAGGNSPLHF. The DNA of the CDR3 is TGTGCCAGCAGTCGGGCAGGGGGAAATTCACCCCTCCACTTT.

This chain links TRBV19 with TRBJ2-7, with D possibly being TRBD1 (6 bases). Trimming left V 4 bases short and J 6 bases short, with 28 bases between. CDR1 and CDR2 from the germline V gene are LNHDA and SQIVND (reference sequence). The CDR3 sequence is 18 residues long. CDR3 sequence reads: CASSTGGLLSSALREQYF. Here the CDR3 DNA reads TGTGCCAGTAGTACTGGGGGCCTCCTCTCGTCCGCACTACGCGAGCAGTACTTC.

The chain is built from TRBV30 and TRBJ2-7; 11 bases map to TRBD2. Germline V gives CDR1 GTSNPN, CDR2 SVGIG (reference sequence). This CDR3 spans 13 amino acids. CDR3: CAQLAGDSYEQYF. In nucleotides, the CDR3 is TGTGCACAACTAGCGGGGGATTCCTACGAGCAGTACTTC.

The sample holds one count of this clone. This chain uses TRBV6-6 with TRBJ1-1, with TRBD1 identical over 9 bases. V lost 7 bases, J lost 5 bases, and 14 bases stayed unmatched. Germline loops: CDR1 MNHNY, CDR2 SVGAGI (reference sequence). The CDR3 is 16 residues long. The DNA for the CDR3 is TGTGCCAGCAACCCGGGACAGGGAAAGTGGGGAACTGAAGCTTTCTTT. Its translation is CASNPGQGKWGTEAFF.

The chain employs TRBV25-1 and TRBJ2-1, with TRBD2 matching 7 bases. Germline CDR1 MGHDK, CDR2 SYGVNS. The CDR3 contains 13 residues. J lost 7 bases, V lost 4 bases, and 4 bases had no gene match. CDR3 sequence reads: CASSVPGGNEQFF. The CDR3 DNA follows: TGTGCCAGCAGTGTACCCGGGGGGAATGAGCAGTTCTTC.

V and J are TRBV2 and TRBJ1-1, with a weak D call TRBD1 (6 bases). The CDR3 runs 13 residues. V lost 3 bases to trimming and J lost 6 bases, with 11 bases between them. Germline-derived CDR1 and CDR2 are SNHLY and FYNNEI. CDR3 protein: CASSDIGGAEAFF. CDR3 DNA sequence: TGTGCCAGCAGTGATATAGGGGGGGCTGAAGCTTTCTTT.

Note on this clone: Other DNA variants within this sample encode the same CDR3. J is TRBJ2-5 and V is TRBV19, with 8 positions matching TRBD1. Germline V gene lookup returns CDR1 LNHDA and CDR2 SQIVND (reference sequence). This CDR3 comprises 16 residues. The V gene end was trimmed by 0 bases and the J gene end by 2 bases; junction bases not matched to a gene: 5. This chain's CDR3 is CASSIDSGGSQETQYF. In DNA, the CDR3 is TGTGCCAGTAGTATAGATTCAGGGGGCAGTCAAGAGACCCAGTACTTC. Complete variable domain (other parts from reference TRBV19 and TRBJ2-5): DGGITQSPKYLFRKEGQNVTLSCEQNLNHDAMYWYRQDPGQGLRLIYYSQIVNDFQKGDIAEGYSVSREKKESFPLTVTSAQKNPTAFYLCASSIDSGGSQETQYFGPGTRLLVL.

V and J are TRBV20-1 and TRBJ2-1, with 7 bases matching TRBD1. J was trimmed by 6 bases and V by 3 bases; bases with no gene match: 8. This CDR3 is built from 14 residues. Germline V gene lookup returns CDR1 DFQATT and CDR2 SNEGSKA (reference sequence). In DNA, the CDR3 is TGCAGTGCTAGTACGGTCGAGGGGGCCAATGAGCAGTTCTTC. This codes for CSASTVEGANEQFF.

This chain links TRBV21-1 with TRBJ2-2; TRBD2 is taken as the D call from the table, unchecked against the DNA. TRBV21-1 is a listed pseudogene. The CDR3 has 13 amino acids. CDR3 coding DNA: TGTGCCAGCTTTAGCGCGAACACCGGGGAGCTGTTTTTT. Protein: CASFSANTGELFF.

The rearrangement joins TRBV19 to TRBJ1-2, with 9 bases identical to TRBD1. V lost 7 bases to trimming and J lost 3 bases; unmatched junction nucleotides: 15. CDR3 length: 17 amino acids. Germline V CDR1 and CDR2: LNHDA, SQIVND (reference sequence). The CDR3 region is CASNPDRGPRSDYGYTF. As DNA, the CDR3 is TGTGCCAGTAACCCGGACAGGGGCCCTAGGAGTGACTATGGCTACACCTTC.

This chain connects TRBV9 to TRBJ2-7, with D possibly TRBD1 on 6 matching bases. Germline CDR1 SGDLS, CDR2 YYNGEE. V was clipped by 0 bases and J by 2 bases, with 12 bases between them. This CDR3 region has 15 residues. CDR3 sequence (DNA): TGTGCCAGCAGCGTAGGGCCAGGGGTGGCCTACGAGCAGTACTTC. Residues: CASSVGPGVAYEQYF.

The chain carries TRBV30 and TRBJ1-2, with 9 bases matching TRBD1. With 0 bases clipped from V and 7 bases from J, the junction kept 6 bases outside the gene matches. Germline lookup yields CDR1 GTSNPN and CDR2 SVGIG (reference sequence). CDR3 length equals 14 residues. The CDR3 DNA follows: TGTGCCTGGAGTGTGTCGGACAGGGGACTTGGCTACACCTTC. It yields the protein CAWSVSDRGLGYTF.

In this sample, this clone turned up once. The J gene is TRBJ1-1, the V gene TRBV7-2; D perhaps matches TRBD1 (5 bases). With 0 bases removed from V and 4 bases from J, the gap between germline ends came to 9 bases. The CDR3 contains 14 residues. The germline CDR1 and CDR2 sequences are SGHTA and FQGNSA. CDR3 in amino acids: CASSLALGGTEAFF. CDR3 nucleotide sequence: TGTGCCAGCAGCTTAGCTCTGGGGGGCACTGAAGCTTTCTTT.

DNA for the CDR3: TGCGCCAGCAGCCAAGAGCGGGGAGCCCTGAACACTGAAGCTTTCTTT. Protein product: CASSQERGALNTEAFF. The chain carries TRBV4-1 and TRBJ1-1; D gene ambiguous. With 0 bases removed from V and 0 bases from J, the gap between germline ends came to 11 bases. The germline CDR1 and CDR2 sequences are MGHRA and YSYEKL. The CDR3 spans 16 residues.